Given below is one TCR beta chain in context. Its antigen is unidentified. Adult donors, all healthy and HIV-negative, had no recent acute infections or vaccinations. This sample was included in a study of shared clonotypes between healthy human individuals. At the level of the study: Three plates each covered CD4 naive and memory; CD8 naive two, CD8 memory one.

Whole-study results and caveats: Researchers sampled only blood; tissue repertoires likely differ.

CDR3 length: 17 amino acids. The protocol was immunoSEQ multiplex PCR, while the TCRdb copy is restricted to in-frame clones and leaves out a portion. The sample holds 850,000 to 1,100,000 clones, 60% to 80% seen once. This receptor was identified in a man aged 18 to 30 in good health. Some clones in this sample may be carry-over from other donors' samples. The sample taken for sequencing was memory CD4+ T cells from PBMCs. The sample's subset: CD45RA-negative fraction. The chain is built from TRBV21-1 and TRBJ2-5; TRBD2, the table's D call, was not compared with the DNA. TRBV21-1 is assigned pseudogene status. CDR3 nucleotide sequence: TGTGCCAGCAGCACCCGGGAGAACCTTCATCGTGGGGAGACCCAGTACTTC. It translates to CASSTRENLHRGETQYF.